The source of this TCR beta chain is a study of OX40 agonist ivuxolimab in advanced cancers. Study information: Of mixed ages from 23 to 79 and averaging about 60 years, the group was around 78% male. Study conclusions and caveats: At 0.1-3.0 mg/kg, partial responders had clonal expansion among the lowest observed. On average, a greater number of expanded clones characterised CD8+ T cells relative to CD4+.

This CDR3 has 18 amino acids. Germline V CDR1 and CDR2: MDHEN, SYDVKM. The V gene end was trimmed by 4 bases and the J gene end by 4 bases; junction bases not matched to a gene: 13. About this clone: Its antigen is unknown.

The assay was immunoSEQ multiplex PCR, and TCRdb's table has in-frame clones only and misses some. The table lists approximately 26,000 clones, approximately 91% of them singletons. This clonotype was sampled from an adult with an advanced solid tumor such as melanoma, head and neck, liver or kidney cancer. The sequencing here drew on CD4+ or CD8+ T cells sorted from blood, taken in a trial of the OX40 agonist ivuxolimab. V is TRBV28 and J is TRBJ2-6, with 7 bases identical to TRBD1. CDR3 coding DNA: TGTGCCAGCAGTTCCTACTCGGGACAGACCTTCGGGGCCAACGTCCTGACTTTC. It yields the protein CASSSYSGQTFGANVLTF. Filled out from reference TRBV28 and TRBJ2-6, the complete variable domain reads DVKVTQSSRYLVKRTGEKVFLECVQDMDHENMFWYRQDPGLGLRLIYFSYDVKMKEKGDIPEGYSVSREKKERFSLILESASTNQTSMYLCASSSYSGQTFGANVLTFGAGSRLTVL.